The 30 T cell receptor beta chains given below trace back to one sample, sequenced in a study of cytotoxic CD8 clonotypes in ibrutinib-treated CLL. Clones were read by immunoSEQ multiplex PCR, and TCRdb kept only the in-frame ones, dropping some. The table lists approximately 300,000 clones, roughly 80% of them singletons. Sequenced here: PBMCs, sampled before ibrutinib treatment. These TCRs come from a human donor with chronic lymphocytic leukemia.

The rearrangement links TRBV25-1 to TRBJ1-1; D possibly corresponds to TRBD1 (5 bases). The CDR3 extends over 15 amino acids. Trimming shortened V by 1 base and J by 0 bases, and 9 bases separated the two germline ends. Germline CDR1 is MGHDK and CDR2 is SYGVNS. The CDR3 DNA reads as TGTGCCAGCAGTGAATGGGGCAGGATGAACACTGAAGCTTTCTTT. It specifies CASSEWGRMNTEAFF. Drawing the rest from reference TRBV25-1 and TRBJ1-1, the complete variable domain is EADIYQTPRYLVIGTGKKITLECSQTMGHDKMYWYQQDPGMELHLIHYSYGVNSTEKGDLSSESTVSRIRTEHFPLTLESARPSHTSQYLCASSEWGRMNTEAFFGQGTRLTVV.

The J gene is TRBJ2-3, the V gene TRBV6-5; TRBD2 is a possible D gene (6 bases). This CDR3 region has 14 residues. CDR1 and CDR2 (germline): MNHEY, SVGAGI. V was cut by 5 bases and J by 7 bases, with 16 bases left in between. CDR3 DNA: TGTGCCAGCAGTAGGGACTCATCAATTAATACGCAGTATTTT. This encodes CASSRDSSINTQYF.

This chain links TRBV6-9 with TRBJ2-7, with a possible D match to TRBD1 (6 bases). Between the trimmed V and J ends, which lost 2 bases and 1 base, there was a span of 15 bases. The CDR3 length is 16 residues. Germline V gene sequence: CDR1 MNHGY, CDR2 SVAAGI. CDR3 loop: CASSYLYDRMSYEQYF. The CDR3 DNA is TGTGCCAGCAGTTATCTATATGACAGGATGTCCTACGAGCAGTACTTC.

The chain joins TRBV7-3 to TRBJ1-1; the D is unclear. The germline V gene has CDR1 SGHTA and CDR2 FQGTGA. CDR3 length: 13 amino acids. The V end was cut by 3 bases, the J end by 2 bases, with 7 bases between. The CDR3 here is CASSFQLNTEAFF. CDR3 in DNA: TGTGCCAGCAGCTTTCAGCTAAACACTGAAGCTTTCTTT.

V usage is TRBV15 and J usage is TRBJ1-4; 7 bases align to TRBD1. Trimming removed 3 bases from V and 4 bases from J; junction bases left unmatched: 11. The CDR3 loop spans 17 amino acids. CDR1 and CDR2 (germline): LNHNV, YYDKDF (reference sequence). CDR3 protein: CATSSSKGAGSNEKLFF. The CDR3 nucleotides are TGTGCCACCAGCAGTTCAAAGGGGGCAGGGAGTAATGAAAAACTGTTTTTT.

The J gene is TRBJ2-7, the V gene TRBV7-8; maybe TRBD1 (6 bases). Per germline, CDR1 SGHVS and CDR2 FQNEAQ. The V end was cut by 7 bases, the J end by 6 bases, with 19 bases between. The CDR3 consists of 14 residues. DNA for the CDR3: TGTGCCAGCAAGACCGGGACAAACTTTGGCGAGCAGTACTTC. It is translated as CASKTGTNFGEQYF.

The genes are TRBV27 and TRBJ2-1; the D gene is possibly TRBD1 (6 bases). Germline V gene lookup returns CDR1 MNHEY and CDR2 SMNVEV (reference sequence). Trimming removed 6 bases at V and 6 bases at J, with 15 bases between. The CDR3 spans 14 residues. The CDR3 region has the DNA TGTGCCAGCAGCTTTAGCGTGACAGGCAATGAGCAGTTCTTC. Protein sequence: CASSFSVTGNEQFF.

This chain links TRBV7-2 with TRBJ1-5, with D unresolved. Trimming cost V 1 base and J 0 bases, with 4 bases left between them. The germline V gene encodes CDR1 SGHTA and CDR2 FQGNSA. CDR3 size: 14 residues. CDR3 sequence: CASSLDYSNQPQHF. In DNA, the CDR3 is TGTGCCAGCAGCTTAGATTATAGCAATCAGCCCCAGCATTTT. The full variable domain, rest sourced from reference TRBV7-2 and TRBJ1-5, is GAGVSQSPSNKVTEKGKDVELRCDPISGHTALYWYRQSLGQGLEFLIYFQGNSAPDKSGLPSDRFSAERTGGSVSTLTIQRTQQEDSAVYLCASSLDYSNQPQHFGDGTRLSIL.

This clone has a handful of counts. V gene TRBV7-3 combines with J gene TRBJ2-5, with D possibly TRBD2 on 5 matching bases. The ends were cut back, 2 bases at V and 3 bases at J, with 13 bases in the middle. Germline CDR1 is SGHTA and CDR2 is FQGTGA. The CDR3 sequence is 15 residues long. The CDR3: CASSLSGVGKETQYF. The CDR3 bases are TGTGCCAGCAGCTTATCCGGGGTAGGAAAAGAGACCCAGTACTTC.

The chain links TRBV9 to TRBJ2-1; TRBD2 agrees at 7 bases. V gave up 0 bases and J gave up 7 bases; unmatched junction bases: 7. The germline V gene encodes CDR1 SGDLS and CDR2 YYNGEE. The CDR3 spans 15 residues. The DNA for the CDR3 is TGTGCCAGCAGCGTAGACGGGAGGACCTGGAATGAGCAGTTCTTC. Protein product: CASSVDGRTWNEQFF. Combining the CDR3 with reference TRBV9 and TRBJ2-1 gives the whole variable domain DSGVTQTPKHLITATGQRVTLRCSPRSGDLSVYWYQQSLDQGLQFLIQYYNGEERAKGNILERFSAQQFPDLHSELNLSSLELGDSALYFCASSVDGRTWNEQFFGPGTRLTVL.

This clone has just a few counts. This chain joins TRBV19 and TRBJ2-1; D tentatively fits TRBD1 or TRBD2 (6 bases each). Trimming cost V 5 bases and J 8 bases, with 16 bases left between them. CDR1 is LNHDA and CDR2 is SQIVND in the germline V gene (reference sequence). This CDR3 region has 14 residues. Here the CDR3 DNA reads TGTGCCAGTAGTCCGGGGGCGCGATTCCATGAGCAGTTCTTC. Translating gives CASSPGARFHEQFF.

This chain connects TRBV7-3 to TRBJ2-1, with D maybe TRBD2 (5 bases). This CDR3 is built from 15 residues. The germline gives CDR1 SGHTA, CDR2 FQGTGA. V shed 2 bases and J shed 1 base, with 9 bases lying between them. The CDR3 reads CASSLLGGSYNEQFF. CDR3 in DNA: TGTGCCAGCAGCTTACTGGGCGGGTCCTACAATGAGCAGTTCTTC.

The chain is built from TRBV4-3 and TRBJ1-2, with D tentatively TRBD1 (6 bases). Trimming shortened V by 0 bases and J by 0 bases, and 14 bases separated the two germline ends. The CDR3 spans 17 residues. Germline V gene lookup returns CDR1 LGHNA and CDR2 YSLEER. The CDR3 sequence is CASSQDGGSFPNYGYTF. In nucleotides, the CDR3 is TGCGCCAGCAGCCAAGATGGGGGCTCCTTTCCTAACTATGGCTACACCTTC.

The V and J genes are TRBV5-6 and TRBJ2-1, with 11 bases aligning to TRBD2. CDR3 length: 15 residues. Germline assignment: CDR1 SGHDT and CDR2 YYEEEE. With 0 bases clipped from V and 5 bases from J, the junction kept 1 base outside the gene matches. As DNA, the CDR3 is TGTGCCAGCAGCTTGGGACTAGCGGGACACAATGAGCAGTTCTTC. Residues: CASSLGLAGHNEQFF. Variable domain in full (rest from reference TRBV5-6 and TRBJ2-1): DAGVTQSPTHLIKTRGQQVTLRCSPKSGHDTVSWYQQALGQGPQFIFQYYEEEERQRGNFPDRFSGHQFPNYSSELNVNALLLGDSALYLCASSLGLAGHNEQFFGPGTRLTVL.

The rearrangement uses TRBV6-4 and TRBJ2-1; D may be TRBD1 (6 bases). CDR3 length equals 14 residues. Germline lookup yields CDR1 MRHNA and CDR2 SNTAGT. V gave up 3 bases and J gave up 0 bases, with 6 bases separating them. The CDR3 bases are TGTGCCAGCAGTGAGACAGGCTCCTACAATGAGCAGTTCTTC. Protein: CASSETGSYNEQFF.

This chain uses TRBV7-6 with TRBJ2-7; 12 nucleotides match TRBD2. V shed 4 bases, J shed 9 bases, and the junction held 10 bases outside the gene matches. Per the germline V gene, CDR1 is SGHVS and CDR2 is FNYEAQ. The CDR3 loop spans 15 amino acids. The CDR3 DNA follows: TGTGCCAGCAGCTCACGACTAGCGGGAGATGGTGTGCAGTACTTC. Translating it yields CASSSRLAGDGVQYF.

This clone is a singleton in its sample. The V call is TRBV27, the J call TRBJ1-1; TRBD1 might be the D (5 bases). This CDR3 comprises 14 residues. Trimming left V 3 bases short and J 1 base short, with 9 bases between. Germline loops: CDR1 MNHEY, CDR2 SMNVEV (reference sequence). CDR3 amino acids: CASSLTQGNTEAFF. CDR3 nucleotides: TGTGCCAGCAGTTTGACTCAGGGGAACACTGAAGCTTTCTTT.

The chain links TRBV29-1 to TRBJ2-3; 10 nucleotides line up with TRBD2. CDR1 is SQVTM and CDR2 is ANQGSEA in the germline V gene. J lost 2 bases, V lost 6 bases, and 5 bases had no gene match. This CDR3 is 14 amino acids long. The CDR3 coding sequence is TGCAGCGTGGTACTAGCGGGGTTCACAGATACGCAGTATTTT. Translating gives CSVVLAGFTDTQYF.

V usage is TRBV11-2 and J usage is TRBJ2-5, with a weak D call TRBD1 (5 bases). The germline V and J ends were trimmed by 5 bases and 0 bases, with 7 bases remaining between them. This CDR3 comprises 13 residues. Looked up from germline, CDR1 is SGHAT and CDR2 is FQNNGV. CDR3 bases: TGTGCCAGCAGCCGGACATACCAAGAGACCCAGTACTTC. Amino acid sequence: CASSRTYQETQYF.

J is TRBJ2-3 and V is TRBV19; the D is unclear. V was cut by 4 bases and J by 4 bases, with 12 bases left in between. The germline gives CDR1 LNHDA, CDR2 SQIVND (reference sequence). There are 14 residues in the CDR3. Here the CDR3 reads CASSKTGGADTQYF. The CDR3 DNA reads TGTGCCAGTAGTAAGACGGGCGGCGCAGATACGCAGTATTTT.

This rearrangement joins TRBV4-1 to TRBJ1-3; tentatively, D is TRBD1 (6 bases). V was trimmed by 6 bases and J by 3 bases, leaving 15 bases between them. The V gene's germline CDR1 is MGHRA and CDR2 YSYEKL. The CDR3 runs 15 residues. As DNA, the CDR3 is TGCGCCAGCAGAAAGGCAGGGGATGATGGAAACACCATATATTTT. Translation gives CASRKAGDDGNTIYF.

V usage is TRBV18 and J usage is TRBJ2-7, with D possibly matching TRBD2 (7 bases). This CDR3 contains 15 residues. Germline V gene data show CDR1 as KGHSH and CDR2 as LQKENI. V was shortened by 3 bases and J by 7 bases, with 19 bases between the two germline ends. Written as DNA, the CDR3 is TGTGCCAGCTCACCGGGGGGGGACACCCGCCTAGAGCAGTACTTC. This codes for CASSPGGDTRLEQYF.

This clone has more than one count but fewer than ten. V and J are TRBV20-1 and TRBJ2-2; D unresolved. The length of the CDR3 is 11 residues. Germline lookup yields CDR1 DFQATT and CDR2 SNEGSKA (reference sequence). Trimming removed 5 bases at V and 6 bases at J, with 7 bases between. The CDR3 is CSARSAGELFF. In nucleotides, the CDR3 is TGCAGTGCTCGTTCCGCCGGGGAGCTGTTTTTT.

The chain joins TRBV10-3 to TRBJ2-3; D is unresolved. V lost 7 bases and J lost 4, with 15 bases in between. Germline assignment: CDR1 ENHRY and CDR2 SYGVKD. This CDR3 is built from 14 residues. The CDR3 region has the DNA TGTGCCATCACTCAGAAGCAGTATCCAGATACGCAGTATTTT. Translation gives CAITQKQYPDTQYF.

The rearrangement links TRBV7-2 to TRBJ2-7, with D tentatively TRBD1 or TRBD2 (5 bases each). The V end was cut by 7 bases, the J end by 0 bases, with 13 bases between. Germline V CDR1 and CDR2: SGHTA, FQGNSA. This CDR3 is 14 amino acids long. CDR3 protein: CASNRGPSSYEQYF. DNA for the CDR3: TGTGCCAGCAACCGGGGACCGAGCTCCTACGAGCAGTACTTC.

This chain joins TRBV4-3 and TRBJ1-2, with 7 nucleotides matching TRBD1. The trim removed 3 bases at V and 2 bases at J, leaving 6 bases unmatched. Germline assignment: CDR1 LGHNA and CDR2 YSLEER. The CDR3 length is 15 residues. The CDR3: CASSQSGQNNYGYTF. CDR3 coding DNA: TGCGCCAGCAGCCAGTCGGGACAGAACAACTATGGCTACACCTTC.

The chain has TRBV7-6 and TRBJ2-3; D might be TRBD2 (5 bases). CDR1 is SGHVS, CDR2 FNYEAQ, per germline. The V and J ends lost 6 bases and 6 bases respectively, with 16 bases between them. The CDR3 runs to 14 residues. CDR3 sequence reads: CASSQRDSWDTQYF. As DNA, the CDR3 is TGTGCCAGCAGTCAACGGGATTCCTGGGATACGCAGTATTTT.

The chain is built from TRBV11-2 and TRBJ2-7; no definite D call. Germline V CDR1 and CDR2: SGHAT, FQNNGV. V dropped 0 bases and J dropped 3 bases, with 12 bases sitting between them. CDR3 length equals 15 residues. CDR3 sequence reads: CASSLDLGLSYEQYF. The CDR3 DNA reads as TGTGCCAGCAGCTTAGATTTAGGCCTCAGCTACGAGCAGTACTTC.

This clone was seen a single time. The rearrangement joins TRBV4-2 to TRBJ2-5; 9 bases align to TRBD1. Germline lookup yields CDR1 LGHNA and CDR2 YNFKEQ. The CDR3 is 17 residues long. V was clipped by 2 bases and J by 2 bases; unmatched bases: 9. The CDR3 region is CASSQLTGGLRQETQYF. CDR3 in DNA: TGTGCCAGCAGCCAATTGACAGGGGGATTAAGGCAAGAGACCCAGTACTTC.

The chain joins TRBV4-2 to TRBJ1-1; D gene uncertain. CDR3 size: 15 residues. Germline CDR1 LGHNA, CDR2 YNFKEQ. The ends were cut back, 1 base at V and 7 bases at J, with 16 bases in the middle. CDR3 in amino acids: CASSQVSGGENEAFF. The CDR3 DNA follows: TGTGCCAGCAGCCAAGTATCTGGTGGGGAAAATGAAGCTTTCTTT.